This T cell receptor (beta chain) came from a study of T cell responses to AZD1222 COVID-19 vaccine. This CDR3 is built from 19 residues. CDR1 and CDR2 (germline): SGHTA, FQGNSA. V trimming: 5 bases; J trimming: 0 bases; junction bases outside the gene matches: 10. Regarding this clone: Antigen: not known.

Study conclusions and caveats: Increases in Spike-specific TCR breadth and depth were seen after two AZD1222 doses. Repertoire sampling happened only post peak T cell response. At study baseline, merely more than 5 AZD1222 recipients were seropositive.

Sequencing was performed with immunoSEQ multiplex PCR; in TCRdb, only in-frame clones are kept and a portion is missing. Seen here are some 140,000 clones, 90% observed once, and the top ten hold under 2%. This TCR was recovered from an adult in good health. The chain recombines TRBV7-2 with TRBJ2-2; 12 bases align to TRBD2. Material: peripheral blood, obtained on day 0 of AZD1222 vaccination. CDR3 amino acids: CASSPFGLAGSANTGELFF. The CDR3 DNA reads as TGTGCCAGCAGCCCCTTCGGACTAGCGGGGAGTGCGAACACCGGGGAGCTGTTTTTT.